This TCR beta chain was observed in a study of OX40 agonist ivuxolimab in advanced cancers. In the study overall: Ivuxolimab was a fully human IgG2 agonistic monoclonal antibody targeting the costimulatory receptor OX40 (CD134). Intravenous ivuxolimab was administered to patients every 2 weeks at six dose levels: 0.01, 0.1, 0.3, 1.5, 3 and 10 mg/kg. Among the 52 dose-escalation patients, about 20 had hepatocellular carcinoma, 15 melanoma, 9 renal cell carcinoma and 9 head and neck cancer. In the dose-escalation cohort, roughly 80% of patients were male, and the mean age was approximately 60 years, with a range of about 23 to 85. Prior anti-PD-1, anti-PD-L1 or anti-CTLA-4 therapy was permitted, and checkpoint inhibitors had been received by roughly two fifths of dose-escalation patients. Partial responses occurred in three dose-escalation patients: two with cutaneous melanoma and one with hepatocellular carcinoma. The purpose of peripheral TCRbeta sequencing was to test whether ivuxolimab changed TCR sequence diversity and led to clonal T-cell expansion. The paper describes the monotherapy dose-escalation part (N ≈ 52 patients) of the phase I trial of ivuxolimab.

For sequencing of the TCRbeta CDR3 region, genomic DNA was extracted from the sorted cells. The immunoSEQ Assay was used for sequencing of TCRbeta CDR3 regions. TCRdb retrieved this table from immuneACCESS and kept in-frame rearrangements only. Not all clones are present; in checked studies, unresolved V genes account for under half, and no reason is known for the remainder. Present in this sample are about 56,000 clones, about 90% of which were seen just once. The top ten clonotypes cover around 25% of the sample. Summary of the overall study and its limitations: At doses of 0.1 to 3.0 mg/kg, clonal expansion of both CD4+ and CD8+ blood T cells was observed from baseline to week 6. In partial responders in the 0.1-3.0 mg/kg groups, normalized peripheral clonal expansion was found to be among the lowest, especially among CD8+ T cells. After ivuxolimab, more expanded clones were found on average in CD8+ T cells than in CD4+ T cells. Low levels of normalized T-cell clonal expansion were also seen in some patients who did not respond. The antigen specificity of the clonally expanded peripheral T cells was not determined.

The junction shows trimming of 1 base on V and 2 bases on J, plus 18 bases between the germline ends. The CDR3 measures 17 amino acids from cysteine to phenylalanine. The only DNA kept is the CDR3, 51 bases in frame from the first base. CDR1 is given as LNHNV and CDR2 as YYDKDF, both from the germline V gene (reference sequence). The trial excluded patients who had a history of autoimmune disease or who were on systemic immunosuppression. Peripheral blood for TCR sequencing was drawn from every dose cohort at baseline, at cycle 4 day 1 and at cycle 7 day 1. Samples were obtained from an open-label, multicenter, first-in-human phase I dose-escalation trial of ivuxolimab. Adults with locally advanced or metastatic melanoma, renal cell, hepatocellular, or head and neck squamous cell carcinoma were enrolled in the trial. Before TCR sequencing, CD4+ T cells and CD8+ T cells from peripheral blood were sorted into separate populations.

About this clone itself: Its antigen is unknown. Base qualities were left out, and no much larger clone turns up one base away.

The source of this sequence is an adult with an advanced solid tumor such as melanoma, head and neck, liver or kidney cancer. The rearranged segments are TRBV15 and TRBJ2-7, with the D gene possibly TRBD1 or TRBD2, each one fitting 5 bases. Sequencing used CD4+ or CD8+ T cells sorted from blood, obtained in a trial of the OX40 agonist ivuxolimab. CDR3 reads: CATSRVGVFGAAYEQYF. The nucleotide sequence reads TGTGCCACCAGCAGAGTGGGAGTGTTCGGGGCCGCCTACGAGCAGTACTTC.